This passage covers 27 T cell receptor beta chains from one sample sequenced in a study of tumor-infiltrating lymphocytes in primary liver carcinoma. Germline DNA was also extracted, while the blood RNA originated from unsorted whole blood. Total RNA amounting to roughly 450 ng was the source from which TCR beta cDNA was made with a constant-region primer. For TCR beta, libraries were produced by three nested multiplex PCR rounds using slightly modified ARM-PCR. TRBV1-TRBV30 forward primers paired with a C-beta reverse primer drove the first two PCR rounds, about 10 cycles each. TCRdb reprocessed the multiplex PCR reads with MiXCR, giving one entry per CDR3 protein. The data contain 180,000 or so distinct CDR3 sequences, roughly three fifths of them singletons. The specimen was peripheral blood. These receptors all come from a man aged 35-49 years with primary liver carcinoma and hepatitis B virus infection.

This clonotype has just a few counts. The V and J genes are TRBV12-3 or TRBV12-4 and TRBJ2-1; unclear D gene. The CDR3 is 13 amino acids. With 5 bases removed from V and 6 bases from J, the gap between germline ends came to 11 bases. In DNA, the CDR3 is TGTGCCAGCAGTCACGGGTTGGGCAATGAGCAGTTCTTC. Protein sequence: CASSHGLGNEQFF.

V gene TRBV28 combines with J gene TRBJ2-1; no clear D gene. CDR3 size: 11 residues. Trimming cost V 0 bases and J 9 bases, with 3 bases left between them. Per the germline V gene, CDR1 is MDHEN and CDR2 is SYDVKM. The CDR3 sequence: CASSLWSEQFF. The CDR3 nucleotides read TGTGCCAGCAGTTTATGGAGTGAGCAGTTCTTC. Full variable domain (rest looked up from reference TRBV28 and TRBJ2-1): DVKVTQSSRYLVKRTGEKVFLECVQDMDHENMFWYRQDPGLGLRLIYFSYDVKMKEKGDIPEGYSVSREKKERFSLILESASTNQTSMYLCASSLWSEQFFGPGTRLTVL.

This clonotype was observed a handful of times. This chain joins TRBV5-4 and TRBJ1-2; 7 bases agree with TRBD1. Losses at the gene ends were 2 bases for V and 6 bases for J; bases not matched to a gene: 4. The CDR3 sequence is 13 residues long. Germline loops: CDR1 SGHNT, CDR2 YYREEE (reference sequence). The CDR3 DNA sequence: TGTGCCAGCAGCTTTACCACAGGGGATGGCTACACCTTC. Protein product: CASSFTTGDGYTF.

On this clonotype itself: The junction does not match germline at one end; this may be a read error. The CDR3 DNA is TGTGCCAGCAGTTCCCTAGCGGGAGCACCCACAGATACCCAGTGTTTT. It yields the protein CASSSLAGAPTDTQCF. The chain recombines TRBV11-2 with TRBJ2-3, with 10 bases aligning to TRBD2. From germline, CDR1 is SGHAT and CDR2 FQNNGV. This CDR3 contains 16 residues.

This clonotype was picked up many times. The V gene is TRBV4-1, the J gene TRBJ2-2, with TRBD1 matching over 10 bases. This CDR3 region has 15 residues. Germline trimming cut 4 bases from V and 6 bases from J; bases unmatched to any gene: 5. Germline V CDR1 and CDR2: MGHRA, YSYEKL. CDR3 sequence reads: CASSPDRGNAGELFF. The DNA of the CDR3 is TGCGCCAGCAGCCCGGACAGGGGGAATGCCGGGGAGCTGTTTTTT.

A remark on this clonotype: A much larger clone lies a single base off, so this may be a read error. This chain links TRBV11-2 with TRBJ2-1; no firm D call. Per the germline V gene, CDR1 is SGHAT and CDR2 is FQNNGV. The length of the CDR3 is 13 residues. CDR3: CDSSLDLPNEQFF. The CDR3, as DNA: TGTGACAGCAGCCTTGACCTACCCAATGAGCAGTTCTTC.

This chain links TRBV28 with TRBJ2-7, with D possibly TRBD2 on 6 matching bases. Per germline, CDR1 MDHEN and CDR2 SYDVKM. This CDR3 has 12 residues. The ends were cut back, 4 bases at V and 9 bases at J, with 13 bases in the middle. The CDR3, as DNA: TGTGCCAGCAGTTCGACTAGGAACGTGCAGTACTTC. Amino acid sequence: CASSSTRNVQYF.

This chain connects TRBV12-3 or TRBV12-4 to TRBJ1-5; D unclear. The V gene lost 7 bases and the J gene lost 5 bases, with 15 bases spanning the gap. The CDR3 spans 14 residues. In DNA, the CDR3 is TGTGCCAGCACCCTCCGGGGAGGCCATCAGCCCCAGCATTTT. Translation: CASTLRGGHQPQHF.

CDR3 in amino acids: CASSSETRLDYEQFF. The CDR3 DNA reads as TGTGCCAGCAGCTCCGAAACTAGATTGGACTATGAGCAGTTCTTC. The rearrangement joins TRBV5-4 to TRBJ2-1; D is possibly TRBD2 (5 bases). From germline, CDR1 is SGHNT and CDR2 YYREEE (reference sequence). The length of the CDR3 is 15 residues. V lost 3 bases, J lost 8 bases, and 18 bases lay in between.

The genes are TRBV29-1 and TRBJ1-3; 7 bases align to TRBD1. Germline V gene sequence: CDR1 SQVTM, CDR2 ANQGSEA. This CDR3 is 13 amino acids long. This CDR3 is CRVTGASGNTIYF. The CDR3 nucleotides read TGCAGGGTTACAGGGGCCTCTGGAAACACCATATATTTT.

The V and J genes are TRBV6-6 and TRBJ2-7; 7 positions match TRBD1. V gave up 4 bases and J gave up 6 bases; unmatched junction bases: 6. Germline V gene lookup returns CDR1 MNHNY and CDR2 SVGAGI (reference sequence). The CDR3 has 13 amino acids. For the CDR3, the DNA is TGTGCCAGCAGTTTGGGACAGCGGATCGAGCAGTACTTC. Protein product: CASSLGQRIEQYF.

Many counts were recorded for this clonotype. The chain joins TRBV11-2 to TRBJ2-3; 11 bases map to TRBD2. Germline V CDR1 and CDR2: SGHAT, FQNNGV. Germline trimming cut 3 bases from V and 5 bases from J; bases unmatched to any gene: 7. The CDR3 runs to 16 residues. For the CDR3, the DNA is TGTGCCAGCAGCTTTCCCCTAGCGGGAGGTGTAGATACGCAGTATTTT. Translated, it gives CASSFPLAGGVDTQYF.

J is TRBJ2-1 and V is TRBV28; D not resolved. The germline V gene has CDR1 MDHEN and CDR2 SYDVKM. The CDR3 extends over 13 amino acids. Trimming removed 6 bases at V and 10 bases at J, with 16 bases between. The CDR3 sequence: CASRASEADEQFF. CDR3 nucleotide sequence: TGTGCCAGCAGGGCTTCTGAGGCGGACGAGCAGTTCTTC.

The chain employs TRBV11-2 and TRBJ2-5; 10 bases match TRBD1. J was trimmed by 10 bases and V by 5 bases; bases with no gene match: 10. The CDR3 has 14 residues. CDR1 and CDR2 (germline): SGHAT, FQNNGV. Here the CDR3 reads CASSPGTGESGQYF. The CDR3 DNA reads TGTGCCAGCAGCCCGGGGACAGGGGAGAGTGGCCAGTACTTC.

The rearrangement uses TRBV11-2 and TRBJ2-3; D is undetermined. Trimming took 1 base from V and 5 from J, leaving 10 bases between them. Germline V gene data show CDR1 as SGHAT and CDR2 as FQNNGV. This CDR3 spans 14 amino acids. The DNA of the CDR3 is TGTGCCAGCAGCTTAGGGTCCGGTGTAGATACGCAGTATTTT. This codes for CASSLGSGVDTQYF.

A word on this clonotype: Compared with germline, one end of the junction differs, possibly owing to a read error. The chain employs TRBV4-2 and TRBJ2-7, with D perhaps matching TRBD2 (6 bases). The CDR3 length is 15 residues. Germline values: CDR1 LGHNA, CDR2 YNFKEQ. CDR3 amino acids: CAISQDLGSTYEQYF. The CDR3 coding sequence is TGTGCCATCAGCCAAGATCTCGGGAGTACCTATGAGCAGTACTTC.

This clonotype has more than one count but fewer than ten. The gene calls are TRBV28 and TRBJ2-1, with TRBD2 matching 7 bases. V lost 5 bases to trimming and J lost 5 bases; unmatched junction nucleotides: 3. This CDR3 comprises 13 residues. Germline V CDR1 and CDR2: MDHEN, SYDVKM. CDR3 DNA: TGTGCCAGCAGTGCTAGCGGAAACAATGAGCAGTTCTTC. Encoded protein: CASSASGNNEQFF.

V usage is TRBV11-3 and J usage is TRBJ1-1; TRBD1 might be the D (5 bases). This CDR3 contains 16 residues. Germline assignment: CDR1 SGHNT and CDR2 YENEEA. V was clipped by 0 bases and J by 1 base, with 12 bases between them. In DNA, the CDR3 is TGTGCCAGCAGCTTAGATATACAGGCCTGGAACACTGAAGCTTTCTTT. Translating gives CASSLDIQAWNTEAFF. Full variable domain (remainder filled in from reference TRBV11-3 and TRBJ1-1): EAGVVQSPRYKIIEKKQPVAFWCNPISGHNTLYWYLQNLGQGPELLIRYENEEAVDDSQLPKDRFSAERLKGVDSTLKIQPAELGDSAVYLCASSLDIQAWNTEAFFGQGTRLTVV.

Worth noting for this clonotype: Because the CDR3 is missing its conserved closing phenylalanine or tryptophan, this is likely a read error. It is unclear where the CDR3 begins or ends on the DNA, so no DNA is shown, and the CDR3 is as TCRdb lists it. This CDR3 is CASSLQGANSPLQL. This sequence joins TRBV11-2 and TRBJ1-6; the table's D call, TRBD1, was not checked against the DNA. Germline V gives CDR1 SGHAT, CDR2 FQNNGV. The CDR3 comprises 14 residues, both ends counted.

CDR3 DNA: TGTGCCAGCAGCTTAACCGGGGTGCTAGCGGGAGGCCACGAGCAGTACTTC. As protein: CASSLTGVLAGGHEQYF. The V gene is TRBV11-2, the J gene TRBJ2-7; 11 bases line up with TRBD2. The CDR3 runs 17 residues. Germline CDR1 is SGHAT and CDR2 is FQNNGV. The junction had 11 bases not matched to a gene; V was cut back by 2 bases and J by 5 bases.

This clonotype was seen only a few times. The chain carries TRBV5-4 and TRBJ1-3; TRBD1 is a possible D gene (6 bases). V was clipped by 4 bases and J by 0 bases, with 14 bases between them. The CDR3 length is 16 residues. Germline CDR1 SGHNT, CDR2 YYREEE (reference sequence). CDR3 region: CASSLGGPLSGNTIYF. The CDR3 DNA sequence: TGTGCCAGCAGCCTCGGGGGGCCGCTCTCTGGAAACACCATATATTTT.

The chain recombines TRBV12-3 or TRBV12-4 with TRBJ2-5; TRBD2 matches 12 bases. V lost 6 bases and J lost 6; bases outside the gene matches: 8. This CDR3 is built from 15 residues. The CDR3: CASSRRLAGDQTQYF. As DNA, the CDR3 is TGTGCCAGCAGCCGCAGACTAGCGGGAGACCAGACCCAGTACTTC.

Of note for this clonotype: Lacking the conserved final phenylalanine or tryptophan, this CDR3 likely reflects a read error. V usage is TRBV4-1 and J usage is TRBJ2-3, with no clear D. This CDR3 spans 13 amino acids. In germline, CDR1 is MGHRA, CDR2 YSYEKL. The V end was cut by 8 bases, the J end by 0 bases, with 9 bases between. The CDR3 DNA is TGCGCCAGCGGGAAAATTAGCACAGATACGCAGTATTCT. Its translation: CASGKISTDTQYS.

About this clonotype itself: One junction end disagrees with the germline gene, perhaps due to a read error. The gene calls are TRBV11-1 and TRBJ1-1; D may be TRBD1 (5 bases). The CDR3 consists of 11 residues. The germline V gene has CDR1 SGHAT and CDR2 FQDESV (reference sequence). In nucleotides, the CDR3 is TGTGTCAGCAGCTTCGAGGGGCCGGCTTTCTTT. This gives the protein CVSSFEGPAFF.

Ten or more counts support this clonotype. The V call is TRBV11-1, the J call TRBJ2-5; D call uncertain. The germline gives CDR1 SGHAT, CDR2 FQDESV (reference sequence). Trimming removed 1 base from V and 2 bases from J, with 8 bases in between. The CDR3 is made up of 14 amino acids. The CDR3 DNA reads as TGTGCCAGCAGCTTAGAAAACTTTCAAGAGACCCAGTACTTC. Amino acid sequence: CASSLENFQETQYF.

This clonotype was seen a handful of times. The V and J genes are TRBV6-5 and TRBJ2-7; D is unclear. Between the trimmed V and J ends, which lost 0 bases and 7 bases, there was a span of 19 bases. The CDR3 extends over 16 amino acids. In germline, CDR1 is MNHEY, CDR2 SVGAGI. CDR3 residues: CASSYSPQSLGREQYF. The CDR3 nucleotides are TGTGCCAGCAGTTACTCGCCCCAAAGCCTTGGTCGGGAGCAGTACTTC.

This clonotype was seen once. A read error may explain this, as a much larger clone is one base away. The rearrangement joins TRBV12-3 or TRBV12-4 to TRBJ1-2, with TRBD1 as a possible D gene (6 bases). This CDR3 contains 14 residues. CDR3 protein: CASSLRGALYDYTF. The DNA of the CDR3 is TGTGCCAGCAGTTTAAGGGGGGCCCTCTATGACTACACCTTC.